This T cell receptor (beta chain) was obtained from a study of OX40 agonist ivuxolimab in advanced cancers. Some clones are missing from TCRdb's copy, which holds only in-frame ones; the method was immunoSEQ multiplex PCR. The table includes about 23,000 clones, over 70% detected once. Germline CDR1 and CDR2: MNHNY and SVGAGI (reference sequence). The CDR3 loop spans 14 amino acids. V dropped 2 bases and J dropped 5 bases, with 10 bases sitting between them. The specimen comprised CD4+ or CD8+ T cells sorted from blood, sampled in a trial of the OX40 agonist ivuxolimab. The chain carries TRBV6-6 and TRBJ2-1; D call uncertain. The sequence derives from an adult with an advanced solid tumor such as melanoma, head and neck, liver or kidney cancer. The CDR3 sequence: CASSYPRRDNEQFF. CDR3 in DNA: TGTGCCAGCAGTTACCCTCGGAGAGACAATGAGCAGTTCTTC.